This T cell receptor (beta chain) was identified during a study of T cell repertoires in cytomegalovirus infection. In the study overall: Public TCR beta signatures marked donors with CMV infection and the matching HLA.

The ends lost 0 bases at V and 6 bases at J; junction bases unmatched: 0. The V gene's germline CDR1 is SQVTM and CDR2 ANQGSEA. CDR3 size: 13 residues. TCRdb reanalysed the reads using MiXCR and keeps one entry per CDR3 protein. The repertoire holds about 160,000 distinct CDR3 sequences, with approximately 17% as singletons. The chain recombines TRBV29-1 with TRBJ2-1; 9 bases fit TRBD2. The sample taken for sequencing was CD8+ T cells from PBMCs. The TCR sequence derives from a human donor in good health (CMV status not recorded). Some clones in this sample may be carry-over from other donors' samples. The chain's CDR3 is CSVEELAGNEQFF. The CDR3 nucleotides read TGCAGCGTTGAAGAACTAGCGGGCAATGAGCAGTTCTTC.